This is a list of T cell receptor beta chains from one sample in a study of cytomegalovirus exposure and HLA in healthy donors. Only in-frame clones appear in the TCRdb table, and some are missing; sequencing was by immunoSEQ multiplex PCR. The top ten clones hold 4% to 4.5% of a sample with under 150,000 clones, roughly 80% of them seen once. Specimen: PBMCs. The receptors originated from a woman aged 35 to 49 in good health and CMV-seronegative. Each CDR3 is given with its conserved first and last residue. The D gene is left open where the match is weak. A row's size may be missing; if present it is once, few, many or a size class.

>TRBD1|.|TRBV6-6|TRBJ1-2
CASSPPDRESPGYTF
TGTGCCAGCAGCCCCCCGGACAGGGAGAGTCCTGGCTACACCTTC
>TRBD2|.|TRBV27|TRBJ2-3
CASSRVGEGRADTQYF
TGTGCCAGCAGTCGCGTCGGGGAGGGCCGGGCAGATACGCAGTATTTT
>.|.|TRBV2|TRBJ2-1
CASQLRKTGSYNEQFF
TGTGCCAGCCAGTTACGGAAGACGGGATCCTACAATGAGCAGTTCTTC
>.|.|TRBV4-1|TRBJ2-1
CASSQERTNLNEQFF
TGCGCCAGCAGCCAAGAGCGCACTAATTTGAATGAGCAGTTCTTC
>.|.|TRBV6-5|TRBJ1-1
CASSARWPTGAFF
TGTGCCAGCAGTGCCCGGTGGCCTACGGGAGCTTTCTTT
>TRBD1|.|TRBV7-8|TRBJ2-4
CASSLNVGQAGENIQYF
TGTGCCAGCAGCTTAAACGTTGGACAGGCCGGCGAAAACATTCAGTACTTC
>.|.|TRBV6-5|TRBJ2-7
CASSQGGTTYEQYF
TGTGCCAGCAGCCAAGGGGGAACCACCTACGAGCAGTACTTC
>.|.|TRBV19|TRBJ2-7
CASSMAPRGEQYF
TGTGCCAGTAGTATGGCGCCTCGCGGGGAGCAGTACTTC
>TRBD1|.|TRBV19|TRBJ2-5
CASSITGERETQYF
TGTGCCAGTAGTATAACAGGGGAGCGAGAGACCCAGTACTTC
>.|.|TRBV7-6|TRBJ1-1
CASSLGTAGTEAFF
TGTGCCAGCAGCCTTGGGACTGCGGGCACTGAAGCTTTCTTT
>.|.|TRBV4-3|TRBJ1-6
CASSQNTGTNSPLHF
TGCGCCAGCAGCCAAAACACAGGGACCAATTCACCCCTCCACTTT
>.|.|TRBV5-1|TRBJ2-5
CASSLQRGTQETQYF
TGCGCCAGCAGCCTCCAAAGGGGGACCCAAGAGACCCAGTACTTC
>TRBD1|.|TRBV5-1|TRBJ1-1
CASSLAGTANTEAFF
TGCGCCAGCAGCTTGGCCGGGACAGCGAACACTGAAGCTTTCTTT
>.|.|TRBV7-6|TRBJ2-7
CASSLVASEVPPLVEQYF
TGTGCCAGCAGCTTAGTGGCTAGCGAGGTTCCCCCTCTGGTAGAGCAGTACTTC
>.|.|TRBV6-5|TRBJ2-4
CASSWRTGDIQYF
TGTGCCAGCAGTTGGAGGACGGGTGACATTCAGTACTTC
>TRBD1|.|TRBV6-1|TRBJ1-1
CASSTGGTEAFF
TGTGCCAGCAGCACAGGGGGCACTGAAGCTTTCTTT
>TRBD1|.|TRBV15|TRBJ2-5
CATSRVTGNQETQYF
TGTGCCACCAGCAGAGTGACAGGGAACCAAGAGACCCAGTACTTC
>TRBD1|.|TRBV28|TRBJ1-2
CASRVGQRTYGYTF
TGTGCCAGCAGGGTGGGACAGAGAACTTATGGCTACACCTTC
>.|.|TRBV5-1|TRBJ2-4
CASSLKGENIQYF
TGCGCCAGCAGCTTGAAAGGGGAAAACATTCAGTACTTC
>TRBD1|.|TRBV19|TRBJ1-5
CASSTTGGPQHF
TGTGCCAGTAGTACCACAGGGGGGCCCCAGCATTTT
>TRBD1|.|TRBV6-5|TRBJ1-2
CASSLDRANYGYTF
TGTGCCAGCAGCTTGGACAGGGCTAACTATGGCTACACCTTC
>TRBD1|once|TRBV28|TRBJ2-7
CASGLWGQASYEQYF
TGTGCCAGCGGCCTCTGGGGACAGGCGTCCTACGAGCAGTACTTC
>TRBD1|.|TRBV7-6|TRBJ2-7
CASRDRGSQYF
TGTGCCAGCAGAGACAGGGGGTCGCAGTACTTC
>TRBD1|.|TRBV27|TRBJ1-5
CASSGQADQPQHF
TGTGCCAGCAGCGGACAGGCTGATCAGCCCCAGCATTTT
>.|.|TRBV28|TRBJ2-7
CASSLTTSASEQYF
TGTGCCAGCAGTTTAACCACGTCAGCGTCCGAGCAGTACTTC
>TRBD2|once|TRBV4-1|TRBJ2-7
CASSQPIAGARYEQYF
TGCGCCAGCAGCCAGCCCATAGCGGGAGCCCGCTACGAGCAGTACTTC
>.|.|TRBV7-9|TRBJ2-7
CASSTSAVTKGPYEQYF
TGTGCCAGCAGCACTTCCGCGGTGACTAAAGGCCCCTACGAGCAGTACTTC
>TRBD1|.|TRBV7-6|TRBJ2-7
CASSYLYSRQGWNEQYF
TGTGCCAGCAGCTATCTGTACAGTCGACAGGGATGGAACGAGCAGTACTTC
>.|once|TRBV29-1|TRBJ2-4
CSVSTGRAIQYF
TGCAGCGTTTCTACAGGGCGAGCTATTCAGTACTTC
>.|.|TRBV7-2|TRBJ1-2
CASSPWEGVNYGYTF
TGTGCCAGCAGCCCCTGGGAGGGGGTCAACTATGGCTACACCTTC
>.|.|TRBV27|TRBJ1-2
CASSYDATVNYGYTF
TGTGCCAGCAGTTACGACGCGACAGTCAACTATGGTTACACCTTC
>.|.|TRBV6-5|TRBJ1-1
CASSYGQNTEAFF
TGTGCCAGCAGTTACGGGCAGAACACTGAAGCTTTCTTT
>TRBD1|.|TRBV27|TRBJ1-4
CASSLAGTGLEKLFF
TGTGCCAGCAGCCTAGCCGGGACAGGGCTTGAAAAACTGTTTTTT
>.|.|TRBV25-1|TRBJ2-2
CASSALRQGLNTGELFF
TGTGCCAGCAGTGCCCTTCGGCAGGGCTTGAACACCGGGGAGCTGTTTTTT
>TRBD1|once|TRBV11-1|TRBJ2-1
CASSLGRQGASNEQFF
TGTGCCAGCAGCCTCGGCCGACAGGGGGCTTCCAATGAGCAGTTCTTC
>TRBD1|.|TRBV6-5|TRBJ2-7
CASTGGDYTYEQYF
TGTGCCTCGACAGGGGGGGACTACACCTACGAGCAGTACTTC
>.|.|TRBV5-6|TRBJ2-1
CASSGDGGGGHEQFF
TGTGCCAGCAGCGGGGATGGGGGAGGTGGGCATGAGCAGTTCTTC
>.|.|TRBV19|TRBJ1-1
CASMERLNTEAFF
TGTGCCAGTATGGAGCGGCTGAACACTGAAGCTTTCTTT
>.|few|TRBV5-4|TRBJ1-1
CASSPFRGGTEAFF
TGTGCCAGCAGCCCGTTCCGCGGAGGCACTGAAGCTTTCTTT
>.|.|TRBV15|TRBJ2-7
CATSREETPTYEQYF
TGTGCCACCAGCAGAGAGGAGACCCCCACCTACGAGCAGTACTTC
>.|.|TRBV6-5|TRBJ2-1
CASSDRGSYNEQFF
TGTGCCAGCAGCGACCGGGGCTCCTACAATGAGCAGTTCTTC
>TRBD1|.|TRBV18|TRBJ2-5
CASTGVYQETQYF
TGTGCCAGTACAGGGGTTTACCAAGAGACCCAGTACTTC
>.|.|TRBV14|TRBJ2-7
CASSRMGLDLYEQYF
TGTGCCAGCAGCCGGATGGGACTCGATCTCTACGAGCAGTACTTC
>TRBD1|.|TRBV2|TRBJ1-1
CASRVDRENTEAFF
TGTGCCAGCAGAGTCGACAGGGAAAACACTGAAGCTTTCTTT
>.|.|TRBV2|TRBJ1-1
CASSVGRETEAFF
TGTGCCAGCAGTGTTGGAAGGGAGACTGAAGCTTTCTTT
>.|.|TRBV28|TRBJ1-5
CASSSGAVQPHHF
TGTGCCAGCAGCTCAGGGGCGGTACAGCCCCACCATTTT
>.|.|TRBV9|TRBJ2-4
CASSVGAAGRAKNIQYF
TGTGCCAGCAGCGTAGGGGCGGCAGGGCGAGCCAAAAACATTCAGTACTTC
>TRBD2|few|TRBV15|TRBJ2-3
CATKRTSGSTDTQYF
TGTGCCACCAAACGGACTAGCGGGAGCACAGATACGCAGTATTTT
>.|.|TRBV2|TRBJ2-1
CASSGSSESYNEQFF
TGTGCCAGCAGTGGGAGCTCGGAGTCCTACAATGAGCAGTTCTTC
>.|.|TRBV7-9|TRBJ1-1
CSSSPQTGADTEAFF
TGTTCCAGCAGCCCCCAGACAGGTGCGGACACTGAAGCTTTCTTT
>.|.|TRBV10-3|TRBJ1-1
CAISGARGLNTEAFF
TGTGCCATCAGTGGGGCTAGGGGTTTGAACACTGAAGCTTTCTTT
>.|.|TRBV4-3|TRBJ1-3
CASSQDLSARAGNTIYF
TGCGCCAGCAGCCAAGATTTGTCGGCCAGGGCCGGAAACACCATATATTTT